This TCR beta chain was recovered during a study of immune evolution from preneoplasia to lung adenocarcinoma. The CDR3 covers 15 residues. Germline V lookup: CDR1 SNHLY, CDR2 FYNNEI. Trimming shortened V by 4 bases and J by 0 bases, and 12 bases separated the two germline ends. The data were produced by immunoSEQ multiplex PCR, yet TCRdb's version contains in-frame clones alone and is incomplete. The sample carries approximately 5,300 clones, roughly 82% recorded once. Input material: FFPE lung adenocarcinoma in situ tissue. This clonotype was obtained from a person aged 70 to 80 with lung adenocarcinoma. The chain uses TRBV2 and TRBJ1-1; weak D call: TRBD1 (5 bases). CDR3 DNA sequence: TGTGCCAGCAGTGCCCAGGGAAGCTTGAACACTGAAGCTTTCTTT. Translated, it gives CASSAQGSLNTEAFF.